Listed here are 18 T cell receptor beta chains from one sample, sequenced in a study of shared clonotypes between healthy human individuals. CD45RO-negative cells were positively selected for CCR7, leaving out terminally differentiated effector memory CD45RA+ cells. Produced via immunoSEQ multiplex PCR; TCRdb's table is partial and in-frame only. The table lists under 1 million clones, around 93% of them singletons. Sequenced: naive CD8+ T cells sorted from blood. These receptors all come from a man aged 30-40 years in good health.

CDR3 residues: CASSKPVGQSYSYEQYF. CDR3 in DNA: TGTGCCAGCAGCAAACCCGTGGGGCAATCGTACTCCTACGAGCAGTACTTC. V and J are TRBV7-9 and TRBJ2-7, with a tentative D call TRBD1 (5 bases). Germline-derived CDR1 and CDR2 are SEHNR and FQNEAQ (reference sequence). Trimming cost V 5 bases and J 0 bases, with 20 bases left between them. This CDR3 comprises 17 residues.

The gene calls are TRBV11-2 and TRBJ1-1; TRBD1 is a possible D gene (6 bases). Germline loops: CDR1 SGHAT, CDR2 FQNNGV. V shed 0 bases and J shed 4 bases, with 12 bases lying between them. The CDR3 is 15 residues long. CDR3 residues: CASSLDWAGATEAFF. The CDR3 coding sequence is TGTGCCAGCAGCTTAGATTGGGCAGGGGCCACTGAAGCTTTCTTT.

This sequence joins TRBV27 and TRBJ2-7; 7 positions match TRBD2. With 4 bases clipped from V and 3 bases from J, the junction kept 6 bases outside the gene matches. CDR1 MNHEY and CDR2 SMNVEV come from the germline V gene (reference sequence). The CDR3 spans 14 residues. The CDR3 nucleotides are TGTGCCAGCAGTTATTCTAGCGGAAACTACGAGCAGTACTTC. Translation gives CASSYSSGNYEQYF.

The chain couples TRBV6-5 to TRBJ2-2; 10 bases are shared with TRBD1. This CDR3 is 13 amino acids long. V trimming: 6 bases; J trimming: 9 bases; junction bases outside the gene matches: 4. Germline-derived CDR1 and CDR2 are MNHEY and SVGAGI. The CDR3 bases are TGTGCCAGCAGCACGACAGGGGGCCGGGAGCTGTTTTTT. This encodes CASSTTGGRELFF.

CDR3 DNA sequence: TGTGCCAGCAGCGTAGACCCCACAGGGGGCTTCGAGCAGTACTTC. This sequence encodes CASSVDPTGGFEQYF. The chain joins TRBV9 to TRBJ2-7; TRBD1 matches 9 bases. CDR3 length: 15 residues. J lost 6 bases, V lost 0 bases, and 7 bases had no gene match. Germline-derived CDR1 and CDR2 are SGDLS and YYNGEE.

CDR3 in amino acids: CASSSPGLAGDEQYF. The DNA of the CDR3 is TGTGCCAGCAGCTCTCCGGGACTAGCGGGAGACGAGCAGTACTTC. The chain couples TRBV7-2 to TRBJ2-7; 14 bases align to TRBD2. Trimming took 4 bases from V and 5 from J; bases not matched to a gene: 4. The CDR3 runs 15 residues. Germline V gene lookup returns CDR1 SGHTA and CDR2 FQGNSA.

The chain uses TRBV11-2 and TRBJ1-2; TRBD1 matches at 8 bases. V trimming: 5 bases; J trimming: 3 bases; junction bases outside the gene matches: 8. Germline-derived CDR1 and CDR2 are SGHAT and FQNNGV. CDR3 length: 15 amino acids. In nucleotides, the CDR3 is TGTGCCAGCAGCATCGGGACAGGAAGTTACTATGGCTACACCTTC. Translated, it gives CASSIGTGSYYGYTF.

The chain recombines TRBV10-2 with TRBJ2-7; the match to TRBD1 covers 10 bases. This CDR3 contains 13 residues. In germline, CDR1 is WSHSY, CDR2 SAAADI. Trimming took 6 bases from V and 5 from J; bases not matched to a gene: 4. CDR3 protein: CASREGQGHEQYF. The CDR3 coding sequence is TGCGCCAGCAGAGAGGGACAGGGGCACGAGCAGTACTTC.

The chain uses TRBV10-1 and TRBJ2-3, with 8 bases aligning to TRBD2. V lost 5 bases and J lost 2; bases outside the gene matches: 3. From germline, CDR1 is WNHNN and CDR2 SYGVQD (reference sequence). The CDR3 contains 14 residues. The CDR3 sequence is CASSTSGLTDTQYF. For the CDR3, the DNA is TGCGCCAGCAGTACTAGCGGTCTCACAGATACGCAGTATTTT.

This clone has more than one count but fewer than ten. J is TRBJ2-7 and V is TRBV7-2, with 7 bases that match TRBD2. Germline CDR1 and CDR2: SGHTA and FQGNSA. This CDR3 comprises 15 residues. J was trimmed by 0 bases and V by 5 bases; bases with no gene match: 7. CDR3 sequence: CASSPALAGSYEQYF. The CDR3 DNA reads TGTGCCAGCAGCCCCGCATTAGCGGGCTCCTACGAGCAGTACTTC.

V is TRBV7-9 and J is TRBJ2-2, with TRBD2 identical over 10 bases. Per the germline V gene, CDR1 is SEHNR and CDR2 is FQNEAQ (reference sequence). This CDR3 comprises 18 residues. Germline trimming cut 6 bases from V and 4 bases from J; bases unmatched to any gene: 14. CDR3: CASRSKPSGRYSTGELFF. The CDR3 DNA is TGTGCCAGCAGATCCAAACCTAGCGGGAGATATAGCACCGGGGAGCTGTTTTTT.

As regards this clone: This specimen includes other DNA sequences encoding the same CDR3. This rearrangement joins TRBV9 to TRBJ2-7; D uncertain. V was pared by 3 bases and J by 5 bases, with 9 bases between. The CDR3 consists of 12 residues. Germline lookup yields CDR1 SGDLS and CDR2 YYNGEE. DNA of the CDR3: TGTGCCAGCAGCGGACCGGAAAACGAGCAGTACTTC. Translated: CASSGPENEQYF.

As DNA, the CDR3 is TGTGCCAGCTCACCAGCCGGACAGGGCGAAGCTTTCTTT. Its translation is CASSPAGQGEAFF. The chain couples TRBV18 to TRBJ1-1; 8 nucleotides agree with TRBD1. The CDR3 length is 13 residues. The germline V gene has CDR1 KGHSH and CDR2 LQKENI. V shed 2 bases and J 8 bases; nucleotides not matched to a gene: 4. Supplemented by reference TRBV18 and TRBJ1-1, the full variable domain reads NAGVMQNPRHLVRRRGQEARLRCSPMKGHSHVYWYRQLPEEGLKFMVYLQKENIIDESGMPKERFSAEFPKEGPSILRIQQVVRGDSAAYFCASSPAGQGEAFFGQGTRLTVV.

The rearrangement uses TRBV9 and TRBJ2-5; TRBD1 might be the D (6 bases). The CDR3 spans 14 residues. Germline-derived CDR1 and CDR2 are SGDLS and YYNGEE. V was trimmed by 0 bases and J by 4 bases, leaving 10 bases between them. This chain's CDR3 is CASSVANRVETQYF. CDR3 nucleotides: TGTGCCAGCAGCGTAGCTAACAGGGTAGAGACCCAGTACTTC.

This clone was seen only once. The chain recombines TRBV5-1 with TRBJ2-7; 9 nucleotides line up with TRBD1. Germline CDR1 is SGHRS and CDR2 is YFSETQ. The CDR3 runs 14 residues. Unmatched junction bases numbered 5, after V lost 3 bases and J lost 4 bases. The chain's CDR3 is CASSWGQGLYEQYF. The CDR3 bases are TGCGCCAGCAGCTGGGGACAGGGACTTTACGAGCAGTACTTC.

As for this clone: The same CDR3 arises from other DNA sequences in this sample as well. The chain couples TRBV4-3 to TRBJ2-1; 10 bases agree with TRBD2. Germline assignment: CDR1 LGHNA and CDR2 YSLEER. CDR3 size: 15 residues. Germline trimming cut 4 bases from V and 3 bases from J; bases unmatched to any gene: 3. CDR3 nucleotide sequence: TGCGCCAGCAGCCCTCGACTAGCGGGCTACAATGAGCAGTTCTTC. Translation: CASSPRLAGYNEQFF.

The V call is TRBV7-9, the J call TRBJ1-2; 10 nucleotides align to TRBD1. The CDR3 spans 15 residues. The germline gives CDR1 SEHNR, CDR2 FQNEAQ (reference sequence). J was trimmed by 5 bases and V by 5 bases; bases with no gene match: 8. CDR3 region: CASSTRQGAGYGYTF. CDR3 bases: TGTGCCAGCAGCACTCGACAGGGGGCTGGATATGGCTACACCTTC.

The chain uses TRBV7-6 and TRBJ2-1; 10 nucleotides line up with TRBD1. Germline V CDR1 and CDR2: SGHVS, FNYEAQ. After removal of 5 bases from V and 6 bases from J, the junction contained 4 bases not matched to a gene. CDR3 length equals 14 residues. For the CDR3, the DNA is TGTGCCAGCAGCGCCGGGACAGGGGTCAATGAGCAGTTCTTC. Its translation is CASSAGTGVNEQFF.